A single sample gave rise to the 11 T cell receptor beta chains below, sequenced in a study of cytomegalovirus exposure and HLA in healthy donors. With 60 Vbeta and 13 Jbeta primers, the PCR was carried out. The method was immunoSEQ multiplex PCR; TCRdb's version includes in-frame clones alone and lacks a portion of them. The table shows 120,000 to 150,000 clones, with more than 75% occurring only once. Sequences were obtained from PBMCs. These receptors all come from a man aged 35 to 55 in good health and CMV-seronegative.

The chain carries TRBV4-1 and TRBJ2-7, with 7 bases matching TRBD2. V lost 0 bases, J lost 5 bases, and 7 bases stayed unmatched. The CDR3 is made up of 15 amino acids. The germline gives CDR1 MGHRA, CDR2 YSYEKL. The CDR3 sequence: CASSQDLTSSHEQYF. CDR3 DNA sequence: TGCGCCAGCAGCCAAGATCTGACTAGCAGCCACGAGCAGTACTTC.

V and J are TRBV5-1 and TRBJ1-4, with D perhaps matching TRBD1 (6 bases). V dropped 5 bases and J dropped 8 bases, with 13 bases sitting between them. This CDR3 has 13 amino acids. The germline V gene encodes CDR1 SGHRS and CDR2 YFSETQ. The CDR3 loop is CASSDGQQEKLFF. The CDR3 DNA reads TGCGCCAGCAGTGACGGACAGCAAGAAAAACTGTTTTTT.

V is TRBV11-2 and J is TRBJ2-5, with 9 nucleotides matching TRBD1. J gave up 2 bases and V 7 bases, and 2 bases lay outside the gene matches. CDR3 size: 13 residues. From germline, CDR1 is SGHAT and CDR2 FQNNGV. CDR3 residues: CASNGQGQETQYF. In DNA form, the CDR3 reads TGTGCCAGCAACGGACAGGGGCAAGAGACCCAGTACTTC.

The chain carries TRBV28 and TRBJ1-2, with 10 bases identical to TRBD1. The length of the CDR3 is 15 residues. Germline lookup yields CDR1 MDHEN and CDR2 SYDVKM. The junction had 8 bases not matched to a gene; V was cut back by 5 bases and J by 5 bases. The CDR3 nucleotides are TGTGCCAGCAGTCCCAGGACAGGGGGGAGTTATGGCTACACCTTC. Residues: CASSPRTGGSYGYTF.

This clone was found once. Here the CDR3 reads CASTRSGGVYNEQFF. Written as DNA, the CDR3 is TGCGCCAGCACTCGATCGGGAGGGGTATACAATGAGCAGTTCTTC. The chain is built from TRBV5-1 and TRBJ2-1, with TRBD2 matching over 8 bases. The CDR3 sequence is 15 residues long. Looked up from germline, CDR1 is SGHRS and CDR2 is YFSETQ. V lost 6 bases and J lost 4; bases outside the gene matches: 9.

V is TRBV9 and J is TRBJ2-2; TRBD2 agrees at 14 bases. This CDR3 has 18 residues. CDR1 and CDR2 (germline): SGDLS, YYNGEE. Trimming removed 3 bases from V and 5 bases from J; junction bases left unmatched: 9. The CDR3 sequence: CASSEPQGLAGVTGELFF. The CDR3 coding sequence is TGTGCCAGCAGCGAACCTCAGGGACTAGCGGGGGTTACCGGGGAGCTGTTTTTT. Complete variable domain (other parts from reference TRBV9 and TRBJ2-2): DSGVTQTPKHLITATGQRVTLRCSPRSGDLSVYWYQQSLDQGLQFLIQYYNGEERAKGNILERFSAQQFPDLHSELNLSSLELGDSALYFCASSEPQGLAGVTGELFFGEGSRLTVL.

The rearrangement links TRBV10-1 to TRBJ1-2; 10 positions match TRBD1. J lost 4 bases, V lost 5 bases, and 1 base had no gene match. Per germline, CDR1 WNHNN and CDR2 SYGVQD (reference sequence). The CDR3 contains 13 residues. For the CDR3, the DNA is TGCGCCAGCAGTCGGGACAGGGGCTATGGCTACACCTTC. It yields the protein CASSRDRGYGYTF.

The chain has TRBV4-3 and TRBJ2-1; D perhaps matches TRBD2 (7 bases). Germline V gene lookup returns CDR1 LGHNA and CDR2 YSLEER. The CDR3 runs to 17 residues. The V and J ends lost 0 bases and 5 bases respectively, with 17 bases between them. CDR3 region: CASSQDWRGGAHNEQFF. CDR3 coding DNA: TGCGCCAGCAGCCAAGATTGGAGAGGGGGGGCCCACAATGAGCAGTTCTTC.

This clone was seen a few times. The rearrangement uses TRBV5-1 and TRBJ2-7, with D unclear. V was clipped by 0 bases and J by 0 bases, with 7 bases between them. Germline assignment: CDR1 SGHRS and CDR2 YFSETQ. The CDR3 totals 14 residues. The CDR3 DNA reads TGCGCCAGCAGCTTGGATAGCCCCTCCTACGAGCAGTACTTC. It encodes CASSLDSPSYEQYF.

The chain carries TRBV25-1 and TRBJ2-3; maybe TRBD2 (6 bases). V was shortened by 2 bases and J by 0 bases, with 9 bases between the two germline ends. This CDR3 has 15 amino acids. Germline V gives CDR1 MGHDK, CDR2 SYGVNS. The CDR3 nucleotides read TGTGCCAGCAGTGAAGCGGGGCCGAGCACAGATACGCAGTATTTT. This sequence encodes CASSEAGPSTDTQYF.

This clone appeared a few times. CDR3 coding DNA: TGTGCCAGCAGTTCTCAAATTAGTGAGCAGTTCTTC. It codes for CASSSQISEQFF. The chain couples TRBV6-1 to TRBJ2-1, with D hard to call. CDR3 length equals 12 residues. The germline V gene encodes CDR1 MNHNS and CDR2 SASEGT. With 5 bases removed from V and 9 bases from J, the gap between germline ends came to 11 bases.